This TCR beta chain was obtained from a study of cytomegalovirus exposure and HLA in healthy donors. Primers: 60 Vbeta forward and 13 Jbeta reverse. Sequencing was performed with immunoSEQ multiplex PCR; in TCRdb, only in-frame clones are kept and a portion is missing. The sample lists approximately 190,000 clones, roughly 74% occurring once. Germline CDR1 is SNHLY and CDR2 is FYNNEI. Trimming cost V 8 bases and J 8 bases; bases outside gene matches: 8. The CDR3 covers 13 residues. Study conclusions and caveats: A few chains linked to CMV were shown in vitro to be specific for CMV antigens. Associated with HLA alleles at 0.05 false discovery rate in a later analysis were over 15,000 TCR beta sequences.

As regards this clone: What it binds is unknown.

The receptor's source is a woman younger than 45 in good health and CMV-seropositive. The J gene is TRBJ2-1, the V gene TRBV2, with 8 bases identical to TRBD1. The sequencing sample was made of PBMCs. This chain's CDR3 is CASQDRELDEQFF. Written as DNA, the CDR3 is TGTGCCAGCCAGGACAGGGAACTCGATGAGCAGTTCTTC.